The text below deals with one TCR beta chain. The record originates from a study of glioma-infiltrating T cells after dendritic cell vaccination. Time point reported: after dendritic cell vaccination, including at tumor progression/relapse. All glioblastoma patients lacked an isocitrate dehydrogenase mutation. V was cut by 2 bases and J by 3 bases, with 8 bases left in between. Germline loops: CDR1 SEHNR, CDR2 FQNEAQ (reference sequence). The CDR3 is made up of 13 amino acids. The immunoSEQ assay amplified TCRB CDR3 from up to roughly 2 ug DNA. Using immunoSEQ multiplex PCR, the repertoire was profiled, and TCRdb retains in-frame clones only, with some absent. There are approximately 60,000 clones in the sample; around nine tenths occur only once, and approximately 10% lies in the top ten.

The specimen comprised blood, sampled after dendritic cell vaccination. The chain links TRBV7-9 to TRBJ2-7, with D hard to call. This receptor was identified in a human donor with glioblastoma. CDR3 nucleotide sequence: TGTGCCAGCAGCTTAAACTTTAACTACGAGCAGTACTTC. This sequence encodes CASSLNFNYEQYF.